This T cell receptor (beta chain) was recovered during a study of cytotoxic CD8 clonotypes in ibrutinib-treated CLL. General study results and limits: Clonality, elevated at ibrutinib response, dropped back toward baseline at progression.

About this clone: The antigen remains undetermined.

With V trimmed by 0 bases and J by 2 bases, 3 bases remained unmatched. Germline V CDR1 and CDR2: LGHNA, YSLEER. The CDR3 loop spans 15 amino acids. Only in-frame clones appear in the TCRdb table, and some are missing; sequencing was by immunoSEQ multiplex PCR. The sample records 300,000 to 350,000 clones, about 77% being singletons. The input for sequencing was PBMCs, taken before ibrutinib treatment. The rearrangement joins TRBV4-3 to TRBJ2-7, with 8 positions matching TRBD2. The clonotype originates from a human donor with chronic lymphocytic leukemia. The CDR3 sequence is CASSQDIAGPYEQYF. In DNA form, the CDR3 reads TGCGCCAGCAGCCAAGATATAGCGGGACCCTACGAGCAGTACTTC.